The clone carrying this T cell receptor (beta chain) was seen ten or more times. The antigen is unknown. A sample-barcoded 5' primer and a J-beta primer mix were used in a second PCR of about 7 to 12 cycles. TCRdb reanalysed the 5' RACE reads using MiXCR and keeps one entry per CDR3 protein. The table has 1.5 million to 1.8 million distinct CDR3 sequences, roughly two fifths seen once; the top ten hold more than 4%. The data originate from a study of blood T cells in healthy people across ages. Regarding the study as a whole: TCR beta diversity per million T cells fell roughly linearly with age.

The sample consisted of blood. This clonotype was sampled from a young woman in good health.

CDR3 nucleotide sequence: TGTGCCAGCAGCTTAGTGGGTTCCTACAATGAGCAGTTCTTC. This codes for CASSLVGSYNEQFF. This chain connects TRBV7-2 to TRBJ2-1; D call uncertain. Germline CDR1 reads SGHTA; CDR2 reads FQGNSA. The CDR3 is 14 residues long. V dropped 1 base and J dropped 1 base, with 5 bases sitting between them.